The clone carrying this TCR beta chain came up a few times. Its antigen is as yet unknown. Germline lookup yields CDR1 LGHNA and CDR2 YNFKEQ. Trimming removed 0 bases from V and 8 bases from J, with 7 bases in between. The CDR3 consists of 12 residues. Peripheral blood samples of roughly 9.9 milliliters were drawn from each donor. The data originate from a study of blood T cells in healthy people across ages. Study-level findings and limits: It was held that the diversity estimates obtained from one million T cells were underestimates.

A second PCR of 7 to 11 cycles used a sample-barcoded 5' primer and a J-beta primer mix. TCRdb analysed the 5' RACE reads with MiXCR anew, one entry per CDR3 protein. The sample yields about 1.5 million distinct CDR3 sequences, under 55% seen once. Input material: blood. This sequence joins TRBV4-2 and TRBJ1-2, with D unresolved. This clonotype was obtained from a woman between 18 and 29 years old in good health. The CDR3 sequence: CASSQDRSGYTF. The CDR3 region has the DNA TGTGCCAGCAGCCAAGACCGCTCCGGCTACACCTTC.